The 21 T cell receptor beta chains reported below all come from one sample, sequenced in a study of beta chain features in type 1 diabetes. Regarding the study as a whole: In every one of the four CD4+ subsets, TCRB CDR3s were moderately but significantly shorter in Type 1 diabetes patients.

Antigen specificity for these receptors is unknown. Sequenced material consisted of expressed TCRB transcripts (all of the isolated RNA was reverse transcribed). The repertoire was sequenced with immunoSEQ multiplex PCR; TCRdb's copy has only in-frame clones and lacks some. The sample includes some 640,000 clones, around 15% seen only once; the top ten take around 0.04%. What was sequenced was naive CD4+ T cells from blood. These receptors came from a young man with type 1 diabetes.

This clone has a handful of counts. The rearrangement uses TRBV14 and TRBJ1-5, with unresolved D. The CDR3 runs 13 residues. The V gene's germline CDR1 is SGHDN and CDR2 FVKESK. The germline V and J ends were trimmed by 5 bases and 3 bases, with 8 bases remaining between them. CDR3 protein: CASSKEANQPQHF. Here the CDR3 DNA reads TGTGCCAGCAGCAAGGAGGCCAATCAGCCCCAGCATTTT.

This chain connects TRBV19 to TRBJ1-5; D is unresolved. Germline assignment: CDR1 LNHDA and CDR2 SQIVND (reference sequence). The CDR3 runs 15 residues. Trimming cost V 3 bases and J 6 bases, with 15 bases left between them. CDR3 region: CASSIDGGRGQPQHF. In DNA form, the CDR3 reads TGTGCCAGTAGTATCGACGGTGGGAGAGGTCAGCCCCAGCATTTT.

The chain joins TRBV9 to TRBJ2-7, with a tentative D call TRBD2 (6 bases). Between the trimmed V and J ends, which lost 0 bases and 6 bases, there was a span of 10 bases. The germline V gene has CDR1 SGDLS and CDR2 YYNGEE. The CDR3 runs 13 residues. The CDR3 nucleotides read TGTGCCAGCAGCGTAGCCCCGGGGGTCGAGCAGTACTTC. Its translation: CASSVAPGVEQYF. Using reference TRBV9 and TRBJ2-7 for the parts outside the CDR3, the full variable domain is DSGVTQTPKHLITATGQRVTLRCSPRSGDLSVYWYQQSLDQGLQFLIQYYNGEERAKGNILERFSAQQFPDLHSELNLSSLELGDSALYFCASSVAPGVEQYFGPGTRLTVT.

The chain combines TRBV28 with TRBJ1-4; TRBD1 aligns across 7 bases. The length of the CDR3 is 16 residues. The germline V gene encodes CDR1 MDHEN and CDR2 SYDVKM. Germline trimming cut 5 bases from V and 4 bases from J; bases unmatched to any gene: 10. Written as DNA, the CDR3 is TGTGCCAGCAGTCCTCAGGGGGGGAGCCTTAATGAAAAACTGTTTTTT. It specifies CASSPQGGSLNEKLFF.

V gene TRBV9 combines with J gene TRBJ2-7, with TRBD1 as a possible D gene (6 bases). V dropped 4 bases and J dropped 3 bases, with 20 bases sitting between them. Germline CDR1 reads SGDLS; CDR2 reads YYNGEE. The length of the CDR3 is 16 residues. The DNA of the CDR3 is TGTGCCAGCAGCTTGACAGGCTTCGACCCCGGCTACGAGCAGTACTTC. It is translated as CASSLTGFDPGYEQYF.

The rearrangement uses TRBV10-3 and TRBJ1-4; 7 bases are a match to TRBD1. Germline lookup yields CDR1 ENHRY and CDR2 SYGVKD. The V and J ends lost 7 bases and 3 bases, in that order; junction bases with no gene match: 2. The CDR3 is 13 amino acids. CDR3 residues: CAITQGANEKLFF. The CDR3 nucleotides are TGTGCCATCACTCAGGGGGCTAATGAAAAACTGTTTTTT.

This chain connects TRBV6-5 to TRBJ1-1, with TRBD1 as a possible D gene (5 bases). This CDR3 is built from 13 residues. Germline assignment: CDR1 MNHEY and CDR2 SVGAGI. V was trimmed by 6 bases and J by 0 bases, leaving 8 bases between them. CDR3 sequence: CASRSGLNTEAFF. Written as DNA, the CDR3 is TGTGCCAGCAGGTCGGGGCTGAACACTGAAGCTTTCTTT.

This clone was observed a handful of times. The chain employs TRBV5-1 and TRBJ2-3; TRBD2 matches at 11 bases. This CDR3 contains 16 residues. The germline CDR1 and CDR2 sequences are SGHRS and YFSETQ. Germline trimming cut 4 bases from V and 4 bases from J; bases unmatched to any gene: 8. The CDR3 here is CASSAGVAGGADTQYF. CDR3 DNA: TGCGCCAGCAGCGCCGGGGTAGCGGGAGGGGCAGATACGCAGTATTTT.

This clone was counted only a few times. The V gene is TRBV6-5, the J gene TRBJ2-7; 8 bases agree with TRBD1. This CDR3 is 14 amino acids long. V trimming: 0 bases; J trimming: 5 bases; junction bases outside the gene matches: 3. The germline V gene has CDR1 MNHEY and CDR2 SVGAGI. CDR3 residues: CASSYSRTGNEQYF. CDR3 nucleotide sequence: TGTGCCAGCAGTTACTCGAGGACAGGGAACGAGCAGTACTTC.

The gene calls are TRBV10-3 and TRBJ2-5, with D possibly matching TRBD2 (6 bases). CDR3 size: 15 residues. CDR1 is ENHRY, CDR2 SYGVKD, per germline. V gave up 4 bases and J gave up 4 bases, with 16 bases separating them. In nucleotides, the CDR3 is TGTGCCATCAGTGTGGACCTGGAGGGACGAGAGACCCAGTACTTC. Protein product: CAISVDLEGRETQYF.

In its sample, this clone was seen a few times. The genes are TRBV9 and TRBJ1-2; 10 positions match TRBD1. V was clipped by 3 bases and J by 3 bases; unmatched bases: 2. The germline V gene has CDR1 SGDLS and CDR2 YYNGEE. The CDR3 contains 14 residues. CDR3: CASSAGQGYYGYTF. The DNA for the CDR3 is TGTGCCAGCAGCGCGGGACAGGGGTACTATGGCTACACCTTC.

This clone has more than one count but fewer than ten. This chain connects TRBV5-1 to TRBJ2-4; D not certain. The germline V and J ends were trimmed by 1 base and 7 bases, with 6 bases remaining between them. The V gene's germline CDR1 is SGHRS and CDR2 YFSETQ. CDR3 length: 12 residues. The DNA of the CDR3 is TGCGCCAGCAGCTTGCTCCCTAACATTCAGTACTTC. Translation: CASSLLPNIQYF.

The table lists this clone with a few counts. The V and J genes are TRBV7-2 and TRBJ2-3; unclear D gene. The germline V and J ends were trimmed by 5 bases and 4 bases, with 13 bases remaining between them. The CDR3 consists of 14 residues. Germline V lookup: CDR1 SGHTA, CDR2 FQGNSA. Here the CDR3 reads CASSERRWADTQYF. CDR3 DNA: TGTGCCAGCAGCGAACGCCGTTGGGCAGATACGCAGTATTTT.

The CDR3: CASSLAQGVEAFF. CDR3 nucleotides: TGTGCCAGCAGCTTGGCCCAGGGGGTTGAAGCTTTCTTT. The J gene is TRBJ1-1, the V gene TRBV5-4; 7 bases match TRBD1. V lost 0 bases and J lost 7; bases outside the gene matches: 3. CDR3 length equals 13 residues. Germline CDR1 and CDR2: SGHNT and YYREEE (reference sequence).

The J gene is TRBJ2-7, the V gene TRBV18; D perhaps matches TRBD2 (5 bases). The CDR3 is 14 residues long. V lost 1 base to trimming and J lost 3 bases, with 10 bases between them. CDR1 is KGHSH and CDR2 is LQKENI in the germline V gene. As DNA, the CDR3 is TGTGCCAGCTCACCACGGGCGGGTCTCTACGAGCAGTACTTC. Encoded protein: CASSPRAGLYEQYF.

This chain uses TRBV9 with TRBJ1-4; D gene uncertain. The germline CDR1 and CDR2 sequences are SGDLS and YYNGEE. The CDR3 length is 14 residues. Trimming stripped 4 bases from V and 0 bases from J, with 7 bases between. CDR3 residues: CASSSGATNEKLFF. CDR3 nucleotides: TGTGCCAGCAGCTCAGGAGCAACTAATGAAAAACTGTTTTTT.

This clone was recorded a few times. The chain employs TRBV5-1 and TRBJ1-1; D is undetermined. V was cut by 1 base and J by 4 bases, with 14 bases left in between. Germline-derived CDR1 and CDR2 are SGHRS and YFSETQ. CDR3 length: 15 amino acids. The CDR3 DNA sequence: TGCGCCAGCAGCTTGCCCACCAACAAGGCCACTGAAGCTTTCTTT. Translating gives CASSLPTNKATEAFF.

The chain couples TRBV10-3 to TRBJ2-7; D is possibly TRBD1 (5 bases). Germline V gives CDR1 ENHRY, CDR2 SYGVKD. The germline V and J ends were trimmed by 6 bases and 5 bases, with 11 bases remaining between them. The CDR3 totals 12 residues. CDR3 sequence reads: CAISAGSNEQYF. The CDR3 coding sequence is TGTGCCATCAGCGCAGGGTCGAACGAGCAGTACTTC.

This clone was recorded a few times. The chain links TRBV5-4 to TRBJ1-1; D is uncertain. Germline V CDR1 and CDR2: SGHNT, YYREEE (reference sequence). The length of the CDR3 is 14 residues. Trimming left V 0 bases short and J 2 bases short, with 8 bases between. The CDR3 DNA is TGTGCCAGCAGCTTGGGGTCGGGCAACACTGAAGCTTTCTTT. It translates to CASSLGSGNTEAFF.

The chain carries TRBV5-4 and TRBJ1-1; D gene ambiguous. The CDR3 covers 11 residues. Deletions cut 0 bases from V and 9 bases from J, with 6 bases between. From germline, CDR1 is SGHNT and CDR2 YYREEE (reference sequence). The CDR3: CASSLGLKAFF. The CDR3 DNA sequence: TGTGCCAGCAGCTTGGGGCTAAAAGCTTTCTTT.

The chain employs TRBV13 and TRBJ1-2, with D tentatively TRBD1 (5 bases). CDR3 length equals 15 residues. Germline CDR1 and CDR2: PRHDT and FYEKMQ (reference sequence). Trimming shortened V by 2 bases and J by 8 bases, and 18 bases separated the two germline ends. In DNA, the CDR3 is TGTGCCAGCAGCTTACGTCAGGGTGAATTTGGAGGCTACACCTTC. Its protein is CASSLRQGEFGGYTF.